These 29 T cell receptor beta chains were sequenced from one sample in a study of cytomegalovirus exposure and HLA in healthy donors. It was with 60 Vbeta and 13 Jbeta primers that the PCR ran. This table comes from immunoSEQ multiplex PCR, and its TCRdb copy is limited to in-frame clones, with some not included. The specimen's table records 100,000 to 150,000 clones. The sample consisted of PBMCs. The receptor set was obtained from a middle-aged woman in good health and CMV-seronegative.

The chain employs TRBV6-5 and TRBJ2-1; TRBD2 aligns across 12 bases. The CDR3 extends over 14 amino acids. Germline V CDR1 and CDR2: MNHEY, SVGAGI. Germline trimming cut 6 bases from V and 3 bases from J; bases unmatched to any gene: 0. This CDR3 is CASRGLAGYNEQFF. The CDR3 DNA follows: TGTGCCAGCAGGGGACTAGCGGGCTACAATGAGCAGTTCTTC.

As DNA, the CDR3 is TGTGCCAGCAGCTCCGGACAGGGAAGGACAGATACGCAGTATTTT. Its translation is CASSSGQGRTDTQYF. The chain joins TRBV7-3 to TRBJ2-3; 8 bases agree with TRBD1. The trim removed 4 bases at V and 3 bases at J, leaving 6 bases unmatched. CDR1 SGHTA and CDR2 FQGTGA come from the germline V gene. This CDR3 is 15 amino acids long. The variable domain in full, with the rest retrieved from reference TRBV7-3 and TRBJ2-3, is GAGVSQTPSNKVTEKGKYVELRCDPISGHTALYWYRQSLGQGPEFLIYFQGTGAADDSGLPNDRFFAVRPEGSVSTLKIQRTERGDSAVYLCASSSGQGRTDTQYFGPGTRLTVL.

This chain uses TRBV15 with TRBJ2-5, with 8 bases matching TRBD1. Germline values: CDR1 LNHNV, CDR2 YYDKDF (reference sequence). The CDR3 has 15 amino acids. Trimming took 5 bases from V and 4 from J; bases not matched to a gene: 9. The chain's CDR3 is CATSLFRTGRETQYF. CDR3 bases: TGTGCCACCAGCCTTTTTAGGACAGGGAGAGAGACCCAGTACTTC.

The chain links TRBV14 to TRBJ1-5; no clear D gene. The CDR3 spans 13 residues. V was clipped by 1 base and J by 6 bases, with 7 bases between them. The germline gives CDR1 SGHDN, CDR2 FVKESK. The CDR3 DNA reads TGTGCCAGCAGCCAAGGAGGAGTTCAGCCCCAGCATTTT. Amino acids: CASSQGGVQPQHF. The whole variable domain, filled in from reference TRBV14 and TRBJ1-5, reads EAGVTQFPSHSVIEKGQTVTLRCDPISGHDNLYWYRRVMGKEIKFLLHFVKESKQDESGMPNNRFLAERTGGTYSTLKVQPAELEDSGVYFCASSQGGVQPQHFGDGTRLSIL.

J is TRBJ2-7 and V is TRBV20-1, with TRBD2 identical over 8 bases. CDR1 is DFQATT and CDR2 is SNEGSKA in the germline V gene (reference sequence). CDR3 length: 11 residues. Losses at the gene ends were 7 bases for V and 4 bases for J; bases not matched to a gene: 3. CDR3 in DNA: TGCAGTGTCGGGGGGGCTTACGAGCAGTACTTC. It translates to CSVGGAYEQYF.

This chain uses TRBV14 with TRBJ1-1; 7 nucleotides match TRBD1. Trimming removed 3 bases from V and 1 base from J; junction bases left unmatched: 5. Germline CDR1 and CDR2: SGHDN and FVKESK. This CDR3 comprises 15 residues. The CDR3, as DNA: TGTGCCAGCAGCCAGGAGGACAGGAGGAACACTGAAGCTTTCTTT. Translated, it gives CASSQEDRRNTEAFF.

On this clone itself: Other DNA variants within this sample encode the same CDR3. The V and J genes are TRBV7-6 and TRBJ1-2; 10 bases match TRBD1. Germline V gene sequence: CDR1 SGHVS, CDR2 FNYEAQ. There are 15 residues in the CDR3. The ends lost 1 base at V and 4 bases at J; junction bases unmatched: 3. DNA of the CDR3: TGTGCCAGCAGCTTAGGGACAGGGGGTGCCTATGGCTACACCTTC. As protein: CASSLGTGGAYGYTF.

The chain employs TRBV27 and TRBJ2-5, with 7 positions matching TRBD1. The CDR3 spans 16 residues. Per germline, CDR1 MNHEY and CDR2 SMNVEV (reference sequence). V shed 6 bases and J 2 bases; nucleotides not matched to a gene: 12. CDR3 nucleotides: TGTGCCAGCAGCACCATCCGACAGGGCGCTCAAGAGACCCAGTACTTC. This encodes CASSTIRQGAQETQYF.

The chain has TRBV5-4 and TRBJ2-1, with 8 bases identical to TRBD2. V was clipped by 4 bases and J by 7 bases; unmatched bases: 13. Germline lookup yields CDR1 SGHNT and CDR2 YYREEE (reference sequence). The CDR3 runs 16 residues. The CDR3 loop reads CASSTFLAGGSNEQFF. In nucleotides, the CDR3 is TGTGCCAGCAGCACTTTCCTGGCGGGGGGTTCTAATGAGCAGTTCTTC.

CDR3 sequence: CASSPNPPRSSTDTQYF. The DNA of the CDR3 is TGTGCCAGCTCACCGAACCCCCCCAGATCTAGCACAGATACGCAGTATTTT. The chain recombines TRBV18 with TRBJ2-3; no clear D. The CDR3 spans 17 residues. V was cut by 3 bases and J by 0 bases, with 16 bases left in between. From germline, CDR1 is KGHSH and CDR2 LQKENI.

The CDR3 nucleotides are TGTGCCTGGAGGCAGCCCGACAACTCCTACGAGCAGTACTTC. It codes for CAWRQPDNSYEQYF. This rearrangement joins TRBV30 to TRBJ2-7; D ambiguous. The CDR3 is made up of 14 amino acids. V was trimmed by 3 bases and J by 0 bases, leaving 12 bases between them. Germline V gene data show CDR1 as GTSNPN and CDR2 as SVGIG (reference sequence).

The chain recombines TRBV7-9 with TRBJ1-2, with 7 positions matching TRBD1. The CDR3 is 13 amino acids. V lost 8 bases to trimming and J lost 1 base; unmatched junction nucleotides: 4. The germline gives CDR1 SEHNR, CDR2 FQNEAQ (reference sequence). The CDR3 is CASQQGINYGYTF. DNA for the CDR3: TGTGCCAGCCAACAGGGGATTAACTATGGCTACACCTTC.

The chain has TRBV10-3 and TRBJ2-7, with TRBD1 matching over 8 bases. V lost 6 bases and J lost 2; bases outside the gene matches: 6. CDR3 size: 14 residues. CDR1 is ENHRY, CDR2 SYGVKD, per germline. The CDR3, as DNA: TGTGCCATCAGCGGGACAGGAACTCCCTACGAGCAGTACGTC. Amino acids: CAISGTGTPYEQYV.

The chain recombines TRBV5-1 with TRBJ2-1, with 7 nucleotides matching TRBD2. This CDR3 has 16 residues. V lost 1 base and J lost 5; bases outside the gene matches: 9. Germline CDR1 reads SGHRS; CDR2 reads YFSETQ. This chain's CDR3 is CASSLRGGGIHNEQFF. CDR3 bases: TGCGCCAGCAGCTTGCGAGGCGGGGGTATCCACAATGAGCAGTTCTTC.

The chain carries TRBV6-6 and TRBJ1-3; D may be TRBD1 (5 bases). This CDR3 is built from 16 residues. Trimming cost V 7 bases and J 6 bases, with 22 bases left between them. CDR1 is MNHNY and CDR2 is SVGAGI in the germline V gene (reference sequence). The CDR3 DNA reads TGTGCCAGCAATATACCCGAAGCGGGGGAGGCAAACACCATATATTTT. Protein sequence: CASNIPEAGEANTIYF.

The V gene is TRBV5-6, the J gene TRBJ1-2; D gene ambiguous. CDR1 is SGHDT, CDR2 YYEEEE, per germline. CDR3 length equals 11 residues. The ends were cut back, 4 bases at V and 7 bases at J, with 8 bases in the middle. The CDR3 bases are TGTGCCAGCAGCGAGACGGGTGGCTACACCTTC. It is translated as CASSETGGYTF.

The rearrangement links TRBV11-1 to TRBJ2-1; 11 nucleotides agree with TRBD2. Germline V gives CDR1 SGHAT, CDR2 FQDESV (reference sequence). Trimming took 3 bases from V and 2 from J; bases not matched to a gene: 3. This CDR3 region has 16 residues. CDR3 protein: CASSFGTSGTYNEQFF. The CDR3 DNA reads TGTGCCAGCAGCTTCGGGACTAGCGGAACCTACAATGAGCAGTTCTTC.

The chain carries TRBV4-1 and TRBJ1-5, with no clear D. CDR1 is MGHRA and CDR2 is YSYEKL in the germline V gene. The V end lost 0 bases, the J end lost 0 bases, and 12 bases lay between the germline ends. CDR3 size: 17 residues. CDR3 in DNA: TGCGCCAGCAGCCAAGATACAAGTCGAGGTAGCAATCAGCCCCAGCATTTT. Its protein product is CASSQDTSRGSNQPQHF.

The chain has TRBV4-2 and TRBJ1-4; 8 nucleotides align to TRBD1. The junction had 7 bases not matched to a gene; V was cut back by 2 bases and J by 8 bases. The CDR3 sequence is 15 residues long. The germline gives CDR1 LGHNA, CDR2 YNFKEQ. The CDR3 protein is CASSQPGQAREKLFF. The CDR3 DNA reads TGTGCCAGCAGCCAACCGGGACAGGCGAGAGAAAAACTGTTTTTT.

This rearrangement joins TRBV2 to TRBJ2-1; D unclear. Germline V lookup: CDR1 SNHLY, CDR2 FYNNEI. This CDR3 has 13 residues. V dropped 3 bases and J dropped 11 bases, with 14 bases sitting between them. The CDR3 region has the DNA TGTGCCAGCAGTGATGGGCGAACAATGAAGCAGTTCTTC. It codes for CASSDGRTMKQFF.

This chain links TRBV27 with TRBJ1-1, with 7 bases lining up with TRBD1. Germline V gene sequence: CDR1 MNHEY, CDR2 SMNVEV (reference sequence). Trimming at V came to 8 bases and at J to 4 bases, leaving 7 bases not matched to a gene. This CDR3 region has 13 residues. CDR3 sequence (DNA): TGTGCCAGCCGAAAGACAGGGCCCACTGAAGCTTTCTTT. Its translation is CASRKTGPTEAFF.

The chain joins TRBV10-3 to TRBJ2-3; D gene unclear. Germline CDR1 reads ENHRY; CDR2 reads SYGVKD. CDR3 length equals 14 residues. V dropped 2 bases and J dropped 0 bases, with 6 bases sitting between them. The CDR3 bases are TGTGCCATCAGTGAGGGAGCTAGCACAGATACGCAGTATTTT. This codes for CAISEGASTDTQYF.

The CDR3 sequence: CAISEGGGRNYGYTF. The CDR3 nucleotides are TGTGCCATCAGTGAGGGGGGGGGTAGGAACTATGGCTACACCTTC. The genes are TRBV10-3 and TRBJ1-2, with D tentatively TRBD1 (5 bases). CDR3 length: 15 residues. Looked up from germline, CDR1 is ENHRY and CDR2 is SYGVKD. Trimming pared 2 bases from V and 2 bases from J, leaving 12 bases between.

The V gene is TRBV4-3, the J gene TRBJ1-1; maybe TRBD1 (5 bases). The CDR3 covers 15 residues. The V end lost 4 bases, the J end lost 2 bases, and 14 bases lay between the germline ends. Germline CDR1 and CDR2: LGHNA and YSLEER. CDR3 protein: CASSRAGGANTEAFF. CDR3 in DNA: TGCGCCAGCAGCCGGGCCGGGGGTGCAAACACTGAAGCTTTCTTT.

In DNA form, the CDR3 reads TGTGCCAGCAGTTACCTTGATAGCGGGGGGGAGCTGTTTTTT. Encoded protein: CASSYLDSGGELFF. This chain joins TRBV6-5 and TRBJ2-2; 7 bases are a match to TRBD2. This CDR3 is built from 14 residues. Germline CDR1 and CDR2: MNHEY and SVGAGI. J lost 8 bases, V lost 2 bases, and 5 bases had no gene match.

The rearrangement links TRBV7-8 to TRBJ1-6, with D maybe TRBD1 (5 bases). Trimming left V 1 base short and J 7 bases short, with 8 bases between. The CDR3 runs to 14 residues. Germline-derived CDR1 and CDR2 are SGHVS and FQNEAQ. CDR3 sequence (DNA): TGTGCCAGCAGCTTAGGGCGGACAAATTCACCCCTCCACTTT. Encoded protein: CASSLGRTNSPLHF.

The V and J genes are TRBV28 and TRBJ1-6; 7 nucleotides align to TRBD1. CDR1 MDHEN and CDR2 SYDVKM come from the germline V gene. This CDR3 is built from 14 residues. After removal of 3 bases from V and 8 bases from J, the junction contained 4 bases not matched to a gene. The CDR3 DNA reads as TGTGCCAGCAGTTTCGGACAGGAATATTCACCCCTCCACTTT. Translating gives CASSFGQEYSPLHF.

On this clone itself: This likely comes from a read error, as the CDR3 has no conserved phenylalanine or tryptophan at its end. This chain connects TRBV6-6 to TRBJ1-2, with D possibly being TRBD1 (5 bases). The CDR3 has 12 amino acids. Trimming shortened V by 6 bases and J by 7 bases, and 12 bases separated the two germline ends. Germline V gene sequence: CDR1 MNHNY, CDR2 SVGAGI (reference sequence). The CDR3 loop is CASSHRGGGYTL. The CDR3 DNA reads TGTGCCAGCAGCCACCGGGGGGGTGGCTACACCCTC.

V usage is TRBV5-1 and J usage is TRBJ2-1, with 12 bases that match TRBD2. J was trimmed by 8 bases and V by 3 bases; bases with no gene match: 6. The CDR3 spans 15 residues. Germline assignment: CDR1 SGHRS and CDR2 YFSETQ. As DNA, the CDR3 is TGCGCCAGCAGCTCGACTAGCGGGGGAAGCGATGAGCAGTTCTTC. Its protein is CASSSTSGGSDEQFF.